One sample yielded the 24 T cell receptor beta chains listed below, sequenced in a study of cytomegalovirus exposure and HLA in healthy donors. This PCR relied on a set of 60 Vbeta primers and 13 Jbeta primers. Clones were read by immunoSEQ multiplex PCR, and TCRdb kept only the in-frame ones, dropping some. The sample includes 150,000 or so clones, about three quarters of them seen just once. Sequenced input: PBMCs. Receptor source: a man aged 40-55 years in good health and CMV-seropositive.

CDR3: CAWSTRAGETQYF. DNA for the CDR3: TGTGCCTGGAGTACCAGGGCTGGGGAGACCCAGTACTTC. The genes are TRBV30 and TRBJ2-5, with D possibly matching TRBD1 (5 bases). Germline values: CDR1 GTSNPN, CDR2 SVGIG (reference sequence). The CDR3 loop spans 13 amino acids. V was shortened by 2 bases and J by 5 bases, with 12 bases between the two germline ends.

V is TRBV4-1 and J is TRBJ2-3; TRBD1 aligns across 10 bases. Germline CDR1 and CDR2: MGHRA and YSYEKL. CDR3 length: 16 amino acids. V was clipped by 4 bases and J by 1 base; unmatched bases: 5. CDR3 residues: CASSLLGQGRTDTQYF. Here the CDR3 DNA reads TGCGCCAGCAGCCTGCTGGGACAGGGGCGCACAGATACGCAGTATTTT.

This clone was counted a single time. V gene TRBV5-1 combines with J gene TRBJ2-4; 7 bases are a match to TRBD1. Per germline, CDR1 SGHRS and CDR2 YFSETQ. V lost 9 bases to trimming and J lost 5 bases; unmatched junction nucleotides: 14. The CDR3 spans 15 residues. CDR3 in DNA: TGCGCCAACTCGGGACAGACGGAGTCGGAAAACATTCAGTACTTC. Amino acid sequence: CANSGQTESENIQYF.

The J gene is TRBJ2-7, the V gene TRBV19; tentatively, D is TRBD2 (5 bases). This CDR3 is built from 13 residues. Germline values: CDR1 LNHDA, CDR2 SQIVND (reference sequence). Deletions cut 3 bases from V and 3 bases from J, with 9 bases between. The CDR3 loop is CASSIGELYEQYF. The DNA of the CDR3 is TGTGCCAGTAGTATCGGGGAACTCTACGAGCAGTACTTC.

This chain links TRBV5-1 with TRBJ2-3; TRBD2 matches at 14 bases. The CDR3 contains 17 residues. The germline V gene encodes CDR1 SGHRS and CDR2 YFSETQ. V shed 0 bases, J shed 6 bases, and the junction held 6 bases outside the gene matches. Written as DNA, the CDR3 is TGCGCCAGCAGCTTGGTGGGACTAGCGGGAGTTGTGGATACGCAGTATTTT. The encoded protein is CASSLVGLAGVVDTQYF.

The CDR3 nucleotides are TGTGCCAGCAGCGTAGATGTTTTTCGTGGAAACACCATATATTTT. This codes for CASSVDVFRGNTIYF. This chain connects TRBV9 to TRBJ1-3; D remains ambiguous. Per the germline V gene, CDR1 is SGDLS and CDR2 is YYNGEE. CDR3 length: 15 residues. Deletions cut 0 bases from V and 3 bases from J, with 10 bases between.

The chain uses TRBV5-1 and TRBJ2-7, with 8 bases lining up with TRBD1. From germline, CDR1 is SGHRS and CDR2 YFSETQ. The CDR3 is 14 amino acids. The trim removed 2 bases at V and 5 bases at J, leaving 6 bases unmatched. The CDR3 protein is CASSFSVTGDEQYF. The CDR3 DNA is TGCGCCAGCAGCTTTTCTGTGACAGGGGACGAGCAGTACTTC.

The chain combines TRBV7-5 with TRBJ1-2; TRBD1 is taken as the D call from the table, unchecked against the DNA. TRBV7-5 is given as a pseudogene. This CDR3 is built from 12 residues. CDR3 in amino acids: CVKARTVYGYTF. CDR3 coding DNA: TGTGTCAAAGCGAGGACAGTCTATGGCTACACCTTC.

The chain carries TRBV28 and TRBJ2-5; the match to TRBD2 covers 11 bases. Gene TRBJ2-7 matches the end of the DNA better, so the J call may be wrong. This CDR3 is 15 amino acids long. Germline-derived CDR1 and CDR2 are MDHEN and SYDVKM. CDR3 sequence (DNA): TGTGCCAGCAGTTTCCCCACTAGCGGGAGATACGAGCAGTACTTC. This translates into CASSFPTSGRYEQYF.

The gene calls are TRBV6-5 and TRBJ2-7; D is perhaps TRBD1 (5 bases). The CDR3 sequence is 16 residues long. Per germline, CDR1 MNHEY and CDR2 SVGAGI. The germline V and J ends were trimmed by 2 bases and 2 bases, with 16 bases remaining between them. The CDR3 DNA follows: TGTGCCAGCAGTTACCCCTGCCAGGGCTCTCCCTACGAGCAGTACTTC. Protein: CASSYPCQGSPYEQYF.

The chain couples TRBV15 to TRBJ2-3, with 9 bases identical to TRBD1. V shed 4 bases and J 1 base; nucleotides not matched to a gene: 3. The CDR3 extends over 15 amino acids. CDR1 LNHNV and CDR2 YYDKDF come from the germline V gene (reference sequence). The CDR3 sequence is CATSNRDRGTDTQYF. CDR3 bases: TGTGCCACCAGCAACCGGGACAGGGGCACAGATACGCAGTATTTT. Drawing the rest from reference TRBV15 and TRBJ2-3, the complete variable domain is DAMVIQNPRYQVTQFGKPVTLSCSQTLNHNVMYWYQQKSSQAPKLLFHYYDKDFNNEADTPDNFQSRRPNTSFCFLDIRSPGLGDTAMYLCATSNRDRGTDTQYFGPGTRLTVL.

The chain uses TRBV18 and TRBJ1-1; 9 nucleotides match TRBD1. V was pared by 3 bases and J by 4 bases, with 3 bases of the junction left unmatched. The CDR3 length is 14 residues. Per the germline V gene, CDR1 is KGHSH and CDR2 is LQKENI. The CDR3 coding sequence is TGTGCCAGCTCACCCGGGACAGGGCGCACTGAAGCTTTCTTT. As protein: CASSPGTGRTEAFF.

V usage is TRBV4-1 and J usage is TRBJ2-5, with no clear D. The CDR3 length is 16 residues. V was cut by 1 base and J by 2 bases, with 14 bases left in between. Germline values: CDR1 MGHRA, CDR2 YSYEKL. CDR3: CASSQVFQQAQETQYF. The CDR3 bases are TGCGCCAGCAGCCAAGTGTTCCAGCAGGCTCAAGAGACCCAGTACTTC.

This sequence joins TRBV6-6 and TRBJ2-3; D uncertain. The CDR3 length is 11 residues. The V gene's germline CDR1 is MNHNY and CDR2 SVGAGI (reference sequence). V dropped 6 bases and J dropped 11 bases, with 12 bases sitting between them. CDR3 loop: CASSLYYEQYF. In DNA, the CDR3 is TGTGCCAGCAGCTTATACTATGAGCAGTATTTT.

The gene calls are TRBV6-4 and TRBJ1-1; TRBD1 matches 11 bases. The CDR3 has 18 amino acids. CDR1 and CDR2 (germline): MRHNA, SNTAGT. The trim removed 6 bases at V and 0 bases at J, leaving 12 bases unmatched. Written as DNA, the CDR3 is TGTGCCAGCAGCTTCCAGGACAGGGGGCGACTAATGAACACTGAAGCTTTCTTT. Translation gives CASSFQDRGRLMNTEAFF.

The rearrangement links TRBV10-3 to TRBJ2-1, with 9 bases fitting TRBD2. Germline V gene data show CDR1 as ENHRY and CDR2 as SYGVKD. The V gene end was trimmed by 8 bases and the J gene end by 7 bases; junction bases not matched to a gene: 18. The CDR3 consists of 17 residues. The CDR3 region has the DNA TGTGCCATCGGCTCCTCGGCGGGAGGGGGTTTTGGGAATGAGCAGTTCTTC. As protein: CAIGSSAGGGFGNEQFF.

V is TRBV28 and J is TRBJ2-3; TRBD2 agrees at 12 bases. The V and J ends lost 6 bases and 0 bases, in that order; junction bases with no gene match: 4. Germline assignment: CDR1 MDHEN and CDR2 SYDVKM. CDR3 length: 16 residues. For the CDR3, the DNA is TGTGCCAGCAGCCCTAGCGGGAGGGCCAGCACAGATACGCAGTATTTT. Amino acids: CASSPSGRASTDTQYF.

In its sample, this clone was seen a few times. This chain connects TRBV5-1 to TRBJ1-5, with 7 bases that match TRBD1. Germline CDR1 SGHRS, CDR2 YFSETQ. After removal of 2 bases from V and 4 bases from J, the junction contained 6 bases not matched to a gene. The CDR3 sequence is 15 residues long. The CDR3 DNA reads as TGCGCCAGCAGCTTCGACCCGGGACAGAATCAGCCCCAGCATTTT. This gives the protein CASSFDPGQNQPQHF.

Note on this clone: Other nucleotide sequences from this sample produce the same CDR3. The J gene is TRBJ2-6, the V gene TRBV15; 10 bases are a match to TRBD1. Germline CDR1 LNHNV, CDR2 YYDKDF (reference sequence). The CDR3 loop spans 16 amino acids. J lost 1 base, V lost 8 bases, and 5 bases had no gene match. In nucleotides, the CDR3 is TGTGCCACCTACGGGACAGGGGTTTCTGGGGCCAACGTCCTGACTTTC. This translates into CATYGTGVSGANVLTF.

The chain joins TRBV19 to TRBJ2-5; 7 nucleotides line up with TRBD2. The J call is doubtful: the DNA matches TRBJ2-7 better. There are 13 residues in the CDR3. Germline lookup yields CDR1 LNHDA and CDR2 SQIVND (reference sequence). CDR3 amino acids: CASSAGTNYEQYF. The CDR3 nucleotides read TGTGCCAGTAGCGCCGGGACTAACTACGAGCAGTACTTC.

The chain recombines TRBV6-1 with TRBJ2-7; D possibly corresponds to TRBD2 (6 bases). V was cut by 6 bases and J by 2 bases, with 8 bases left in between. This CDR3 is built from 12 residues. The germline V gene encodes CDR1 MNHNS and CDR2 SASEGT. The CDR3: CASSGSPYEQYF. The CDR3 DNA reads TGTGCCAGCAGCGGGAGTCCCTACGAGCAGTACTTC.

The chain combines TRBV5-6 with TRBJ2-1; D is perhaps TRBD2 (7 bases). The CDR3 runs to 13 residues. Trimming took 4 bases from V and 9 from J, leaving 14 bases between them. Germline loops: CDR1 SGHDT, CDR2 YYEEEE. CDR3 loop: CASSPGGPTEQFF. Here the CDR3 DNA reads TGTGCCAGCAGCCCGGGGGGCCCCACTGAGCAGTTCTTC. The full variable domain, with the rest looked up from reference TRBV5-6 and TRBJ2-1, is DAGVTQSPTHLIKTRGQQVTLRCSPKSGHDTVSWYQQALGQGPQFIFQYYEEEERQRGNFPDRFSGHQFPNYSSELNVNALLLGDSALYLCASSPGGPTEQFFGPGTRLTVL.

This chain connects TRBV6-5 to TRBJ1-2; D might be TRBD1 (5 bases). Trimming took off 5 bases at V and 0 bases at J, with 10 bases between the two ends. The CDR3 is made up of 14 amino acids. CDR1 and CDR2 (germline): MNHEY, SVGAGI. The CDR3 loop reads CASSLGGANYGYTF. CDR3 nucleotide sequence: TGTGCCAGCAGTCTCGGGGGAGCTAACTATGGCTACACCTTC.

The rearrangement uses TRBV18 and TRBJ1-1, with unresolved D. V gave up 5 bases and J gave up 3 bases, with 10 bases separating them. Looked up from germline, CDR1 is KGHSH and CDR2 is LQKENI. The CDR3 has 13 residues. CDR3 residues: CASSKHADTEAFF. In DNA, the CDR3 is TGTGCCAGCTCAAAACACGCTGACACTGAAGCTTTCTTT.